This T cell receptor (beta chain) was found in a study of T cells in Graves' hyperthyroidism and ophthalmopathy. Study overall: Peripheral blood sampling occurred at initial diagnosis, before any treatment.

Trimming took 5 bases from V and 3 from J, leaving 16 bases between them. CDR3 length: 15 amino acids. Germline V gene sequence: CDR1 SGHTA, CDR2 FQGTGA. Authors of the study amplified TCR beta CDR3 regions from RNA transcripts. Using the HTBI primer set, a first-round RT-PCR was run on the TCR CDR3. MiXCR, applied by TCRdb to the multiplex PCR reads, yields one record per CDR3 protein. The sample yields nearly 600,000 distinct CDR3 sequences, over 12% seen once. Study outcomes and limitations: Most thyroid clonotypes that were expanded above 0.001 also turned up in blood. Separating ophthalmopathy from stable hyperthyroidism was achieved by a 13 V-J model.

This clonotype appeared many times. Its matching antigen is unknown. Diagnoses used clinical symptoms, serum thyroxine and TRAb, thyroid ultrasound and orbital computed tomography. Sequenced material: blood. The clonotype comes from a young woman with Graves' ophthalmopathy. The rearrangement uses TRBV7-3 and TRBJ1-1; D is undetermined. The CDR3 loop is CASSQRALGDTEAFF. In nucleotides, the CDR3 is TGTGCCAGCAGCCAAAGGGCCCTTGGGGACACTGAAGCTTTCTTT.